The 22 T cell receptor beta chains reported below all come from one sample, sequenced in a study of tumor-infiltrating lymphocytes in primary liver carcinoma. From around 530 ng of total RNA, TCR beta-specific cDNA was reverse-transcribed using a constant-region primer. Three nested multiplex PCR rounds, a slightly modified ARM-PCR, produced the libraries for TCR beta. Investigators reported that the first two PCR rounds, at 9 to 11 cycles each, used TRBV1-TRBV30 forward primers with a C-beta reverse primer. TCRdb independently ran MiXCR on the multiplex PCR reads; one entry per CDR3 protein. The sample has around 120,000 distinct CDR3 sequences, about two thirds seen once. Each 20-30 mg portion of unsorted bulk tissue served as the source for co-extraction of RNA and DNA. Sequencing used tumor-adjacent normal liver tissue. These TCRs come from a woman aged 60-70 years with primary liver carcinoma and hepatitis B virus infection.

This clonotype was seen just once. Because it lacks the conserved phenylalanine or tryptophan at the end, this CDR3 is likely a read error. CDR3: CASSQGAIQETQYS. The CDR3, as DNA: TGTGCCAGCAGCCAAGGAGCGATACAAGAGACCCAGTACTCC. This chain links TRBV4-2 with TRBJ2-5; D not resolved. Germline V gene data show CDR1 as LGHNA and CDR2 as YNFKEQ. Between the trimmed V and J ends, which lost 1 base and 2 bases, there was a span of 8 bases. This CDR3 has 14 residues.

In the case of this clonotype: An end of the junction does not agree with germline; a read error may underlie this. This chain uses TRBV6-5 with TRBJ2-7; 7 bases are shared with TRBD1. CDR1 MNHEY and CDR2 SVGAGI come from the germline V gene. The CDR3 contains 12 residues. The CDR3 DNA reads TGTGCCAACAGACAGGGCTCCTACGAGCAGAATTTC. Its protein is CANRQGSYEQNF.

The count of this clonotype is one. Being one base from a much bigger clone, this may be a read error. This chain connects TRBV5-1 to TRBJ2-1, with D unresolved. The CDR3 sequence is 14 residues long. Germline V CDR1 and CDR2: SGHRS, YFSETQ. CDR3 nucleotides: TGCGCCAGCAGCTGGACCAGCTCCTACAATGAGCAGTCCTTC. Its translation is CASSWTSSYNEQSF. The full variable domain, its missing parts supplied by reference TRBV5-1 and TRBJ2-1, is KAGVTQTPRYLIKTRGQQVTLSCSPISGHRSVSWYQQTPGQGLQFLFEYFSETQRNKGNFPGRFSGRQFSNSRSEMNVSTLELGDSALYLCASSWTSSYNEQSFGPGTRLTVL.

As regards this clonotype: This may be a read error: a much more frequent sequence differs by one nucleotide. Given the absence of the conserved phenylalanine or tryptophan at the CDR3 end, a read error is likely. The V gene is TRBV7-8, the J gene TRBJ2-1, with D tentatively TRBD1 or TRBD2 (6 bases each). Trimming removed 3 bases at V and 0 bases at J, with 9 bases between. Germline V gene sequence: CDR1 SGHVS, CDR2 FQNEAQ. The CDR3 is made up of 15 amino acids. This chain's CDR3 is CASSLRGASYNEQFL. CDR3 in DNA: TGTGCCAGCAGCTTGAGGGGGGCCTCCTACAATGAGCAGTTCTTA.

Points on this clonotype: A junction end diverges from the germline sequence, so it may reflect a read error. The rearrangement joins TRBV29-1 to TRBJ1-1, with D perhaps TRBD1 (6 bases). CDR1 and CDR2 (germline): SQVTM, ANQGSEA. The CDR3 sequence is 12 residues long. Here the CDR3 reads CSAGQKDTEASF. The CDR3 DNA follows: TGCAGCGCAGGACAGAAGGACACTGAAGCTTCCTTT.

The rearrangement joins TRBV6-6 to TRBJ1-4; D remains ambiguous. This CDR3 has 15 amino acids. The germline V and J ends were trimmed by 10 bases and 2 bases, with 17 bases remaining between them. Germline CDR1 reads MNHNY; CDR2 reads SVGAGI (reference sequence). In DNA, the CDR3 is TGTGCCAACAAAAACAGTCTATCGACTAATGAAAAACTGTTTTTT. Its protein is CANKNSLSTNEKLFF.

A remark on this clonotype: As the CDR3 is not closed by the conserved phenylalanine or tryptophan, this likely results from a read error. The J gene is TRBJ2-2, the V gene TRBV11-2, with 8 bases identical to TRBD1. The trim removed 2 bases at V and 5 bases at J, leaving 4 bases unmatched. The germline CDR1 and CDR2 sequences are SGHAT and FQNNGV. This CDR3 comprises 15 residues. CDR3 sequence (DNA): TGTGCCAGCAGCTTACAGACAGGGGAAACCGGGGAGCTGTTTTTA. It translates to CASSLQTGETGELFL.

Comments on this clonotype: A much larger clonotype is one base distant, so this may be a read error. The chain joins TRBV5-6 to TRBJ2-6; 11 nucleotides align to TRBD2. CDR1 and CDR2 (germline): SGHDT, YYEEEE. There are 19 residues in the CDR3. The CDR3 protein is CTSSPETSGTLSGANVLTF. In DNA, the CDR3 is TGTACCAGCAGCCCGGAGACTAGCGGGACCCTCTCTGGGGCCAACGTCCTGACTTTC.

With regard to this clonotype: This could be a read error, since a much larger clone is one nucleotide away. The chain uses TRBV29-1 and TRBJ2-7; TRBD2 might be the D (6 bases). Germline CDR1 reads SQVTM; CDR2 reads ANQGSEA. This CDR3 spans 11 amino acids. In nucleotides, the CDR3 is TGCAGCGTCGGGACTCCCTACGAGCAGCGCTTC. Its translation is CSVGTPYEQRF.

This clonotype was detected ten times or more. J is TRBJ2-2 and V is TRBV12-3 or TRBV12-4, with D possibly being TRBD1 (6 bases). V was pared by 1 base and J by 6 bases, with 12 bases between. The CDR3 is made up of 15 amino acids. CDR3 in amino acids: CASSLGQAASGELFF. For the CDR3, the DNA is TGTGCCAGCAGTTTAGGACAGGCGGCGTCCGGGGAGCTGTTTTTT.

Concerning this clonotype: Germline is not matched at one junction end, which may reflect a read error. The chain has TRBV4-2 and TRBJ2-2, with D tentatively TRBD2 (5 bases). This CDR3 has 15 residues. Germline V gene lookup returns CDR1 LGHNA and CDR2 YNFKEQ. The CDR3, as DNA: TGTGCAAGCAGCACCGGAGTGGGAGCTGTCGGGGAGCTGTTTTTT. This translates into CASSTGVGAVGELFF.

Judged by abundance, this clonotype is medium-sized. The V and J genes are TRBV29-1 and TRBJ2-7, with 8 bases matching TRBD1. CDR3 length: 12 amino acids. The J segment lost 2 bases and the V segment lost 7 bases, leaving 4 bases of the junction unmatched. CDR1 is SQVTM, CDR2 ANQGSEA, per germline. CDR3 protein: CSARTGTYEQYF. CDR3 DNA: TGCAGCGCCAGGACAGGGACCTACGAGCAGTACTTC.

About this clonotype: One end of the junction varies from germline; a read error may be responsible. The rearrangement joins TRBV6-5 to TRBJ1-2; D gene uncertain. The germline V gene has CDR1 MNHEY and CDR2 SVGAGI. The CDR3 extends over 14 amino acids. DNA of the CDR3: TGTGCCAGCAATGTCACATGGGCGGACTATGGCTACATCTTC. It encodes CASNVTWADYGYIF.

This clonotype was seen at least ten times. V usage is TRBV4-1 and J usage is TRBJ2-1; D is unclear. This CDR3 comprises 14 residues. V lost 5 bases, J lost 6 bases, and 14 bases lay in between. The germline gives CDR1 MGHRA, CDR2 YSYEKL. The CDR3 DNA reads TGCGCCAGCAGCTTCGGACCCCCCCCCAATGAGCAGTTCTTC. This gives the protein CASSFGPPPNEQFF.

Regarding this clonotype: Because it lacks the conserved phenylalanine or tryptophan at the end, this CDR3 is likely a read error. This rearrangement joins TRBV10-3 to TRBJ2-6; a possible D gene is TRBD1 (5 bases). The CDR3 length is 16 residues. From germline, CDR1 is ENHRY and CDR2 SYGVKD. CDR3 sequence reads: CAIGRSWGSGANVLTL. The CDR3 DNA reads as TGTGCCATTGGAAGGTCATGGGGCTCTGGGGCCAACGTTCTGACTCTC.

Notes on this clonotype: A read error may account for a junction end that differs from germline. The DNA for the CDR3 is TGTGCCAGCAGTTCACGCCCGGACAGTGGAGCGTACTCTGGAGACACCATATATTTT. Protein product: CASSSRPDSGAYSGDTIYF. The chain combines TRBV11-2 with TRBJ1-3; a weak D match, TRBD1 (6 bases). The V gene's germline CDR1 is SGHAT and CDR2 FQNNGV. The CDR3 has 19 residues.

This clonotype was counted many times. The chain has TRBV24-1 and TRBJ1-2; D call uncertain. Germline V gene sequence: CDR1 KGHDR, CDR2 SFDVKD. V lost 4 bases and J lost 3, with 8 bases in between. This CDR3 has 13 amino acids. Written as DNA, the CDR3 is TGTGCCACCAGTGAAATAGGATACTATGGCTACACCTTC. Protein sequence: CATSEIGYYGYTF.

Turning to this clonotype: The junction differs from germline at one of its ends, possibly a read error. V usage is TRBV12-3 or TRBV12-4 and J usage is TRBJ2-6, with no clear D. The CDR3 length is 15 residues. The CDR3 loop reads CACSLKASGANVLTF. The CDR3, as DNA: TGTGCCTGCAGTTTAAAGGCCTCTGGGGCCAACGTCCTGACTTTC.

This clonotype was counted ten times or more. This chain uses TRBV6-4 with TRBJ2-1; 9 nucleotides align to TRBD1. The CDR3 spans 15 residues. Germline CDR1 MRHNA, CDR2 SNTAGT. V lost 5 bases and J lost 1; bases outside the gene matches: 3. The chain's CDR3 is CASSLDRGSYNEQFF. For the CDR3, the DNA is TGTGCCAGCAGTCTAGACAGGGGGTCCTACAATGAGCAGTTCTTC.

The V gene is TRBV10-2, the J gene TRBJ1-5, with a weak D call TRBD1 (6 bases). The J call may be incorrect, as the DNA end agrees better with TRBJ2-3. CDR3 length equals 15 residues. Germline-derived CDR1 and CDR2 are WSHSY and SAAADI. CDR3 residues: CASSESRQAYQPQYF. The DNA of the CDR3 is TGCGCCAGCAGTGAGTCGAGACAGGCCTATCAGCCCCAGTATTTT.

V gene TRBV12-3 or TRBV12-4 combines with J gene TRBJ1-5, with 8 bases matching TRBD1. This CDR3 spans 14 amino acids. After removal of 4 bases from V and 5 bases from J, the junction contained 4 bases not matched to a gene. The chain's CDR3 is CASSSGQGDQPQHF. The CDR3 DNA sequence: TGTGCCAGCAGTTCAGGACAGGGCGATCAGCCCCAGCATTTT.

This clonotype has a single count. The chain combines TRBV7-8 with TRBJ2-2; D is unclear. The CDR3 spans 14 residues. Looked up from germline, CDR1 is SGHVS and CDR2 is FQNEAQ. The CDR3: CVCSYILNTGELFF. CDR3 bases: TGTGTCTGCAGTTACATATTGAACACCGGGGAGCTGTTTTTT.